What follows describes a single TCR beta chain. Given a much more abundant clone one base away, this may be a read error. Using its own MiXCR run on the RT-PCR reads, TCRdb lists one record per CDR3 protein. The sample carries hundreds of thousands of distinct CDR3 sequences, over 12% recorded once. CDR3 length: 15 amino acids. Germline V gene lookup returns CDR1 MNHNS and CDR2 SASEGT. Deletions cut 5 bases from V and 8 bases from J, with 19 bases between. Source material: memory CD4+ T cells from blood. The chain is built from TRBV6-1 and TRBJ1-5; D perhaps matches TRBD1 (5 bases). This receptor was taken from a female donor in good health, serving as a healthy control. CDR3: CASSLWDGVWEPQHF. DNA for the CDR3: TGTGCCAGCAGTTTGTGGGACGGAGTGTGGGAGCCCCAGCATTTT.